The 15 T cell receptor beta chains below come from one sample, sequenced in a study of cytomegalovirus exposure and HLA in healthy donors. Researchers ran the PCR with 60 Vbeta and 13 Jbeta primers. The assay was immunoSEQ multiplex PCR, and TCRdb's table has in-frame clones only and misses some. The sample has approximately 150,000 clones, about four fifths seen once. Input material: PBMCs. Every receptor here comes from a woman in her twenties or thirties in good health and CMV-seropositive.

V usage is TRBV23-1 and J usage is TRBJ1-6, with D tentatively TRBD1 (6 bases). TRBV23-1 is an ORF; its function is uncertain. The CDR3 has 18 residues. V lost 2 bases and J lost 0, with 14 bases in between. The CDR3: CASSQTKRGSSYNSPLHF. The CDR3 bases are TGCGCCAGCAGTCAAACAAAGAGGGGGAGCTCCTATAATTCACCCCTCCACTTT.

The chain recombines TRBV7-9 with TRBJ1-2, with D unclear. In germline, CDR1 is SEHNR, CDR2 FQNEAQ (reference sequence). Trimming pared 3 bases from V and 6 bases from J, leaving 8 bases between. This CDR3 is 12 amino acids long. The CDR3 DNA reads TGTGCCAGCAGCTTTACTTCAAATGGCTACACCTTC. Translated: CASSFTSNGYTF.

This chain uses TRBV15 with TRBJ2-7; D perhaps matches TRBD2 (6 bases). In germline, CDR1 is LNHNV, CDR2 YYDKDF (reference sequence). This CDR3 is 14 amino acids long. Trimming left V 5 bases short and J 1 base short, with 12 bases between. DNA of the CDR3: TGTGCCACCAGCCGCGGGGACGGGTCCTACGAGCAGTACTTC. This translates into CATSRGDGSYEQYF.

This chain joins TRBV14 and TRBJ2-4; 8 bases map to TRBD1. This CDR3 spans 15 amino acids. V was pared by 0 bases and J by 3 bases, with 1 base of the junction left unmatched. Looked up from germline, CDR1 is SGHDN and CDR2 is FVKESK. CDR3 DNA sequence: TGTGCCAGCAGCCAAGAGGACAGGGTCAAAAACATTCAGTACTTC. Translated, it gives CASSQEDRVKNIQYF.

The chain recombines TRBV4-2 with TRBJ1-1; D call uncertain. Looked up from germline, CDR1 is LGHNA and CDR2 is YNFKEQ. This CDR3 has 15 residues. Trimming left V 0 bases short and J 1 base short, with 9 bases between. The CDR3 region is CASSQDLRENTEAFF. DNA of the CDR3: TGTGCCAGCAGCCAAGACCTCCGGGAGAACACTGAAGCTTTCTTT.

The chain is built from TRBV4-1 and TRBJ2-7; maybe TRBD1 (5 bases). Trimming took off 4 bases at V and 0 bases at J, with 19 bases between the two ends. In germline, CDR1 is MGHRA, CDR2 YSYEKL. The CDR3 length is 17 residues. CDR3 region: CASSLNDRFRSSYEQYF. The CDR3 nucleotides are TGCGCCAGCAGCCTAAACGACAGATTTCGGAGCTCCTACGAGCAGTACTTC.

This chain joins TRBV29-1 and TRBJ1-4; unclear D gene. The CDR3 covers 11 residues. CDR1 SQVTM and CDR2 ANQGSEA come from the germline V gene. The V gene lost 7 bases and the J gene lost 2 bases, with 5 bases spanning the gap. CDR3 nucleotide sequence: TGCAGCGCCTCTACTAATGAAAAACTGTTTTTT. This sequence encodes CSASTNEKLFF.

The chain joins TRBV2 to TRBJ1-1, with 7 nucleotides matching TRBD1. This CDR3 comprises 13 residues. J gave up 4 bases and V 6 bases, and 5 bases lay outside the gene matches. Germline V lookup: CDR1 SNHLY, CDR2 FYNNEI. This CDR3 reads CASSDSGGTEAFF. The CDR3 coding sequence is TGTGCCAGCAGCGATTCAGGGGGCACTGAAGCTTTCTTT.

This chain connects TRBV9 to TRBJ2-7; 10 bases map to TRBD2. The V and J ends lost 4 bases and 1 base, in that order; junction bases with no gene match: 5. Germline CDR1 SGDLS, CDR2 YYNGEE. This CDR3 contains 15 residues. CDR3 DNA sequence: TGTGCCAGCAGCTCTAGCGGGGGCCAATCCTACGAGCAGTACTTC. It translates to CASSSSGGQSYEQYF.

This sequence joins TRBV6-5 and TRBJ2-3; weak D call: TRBD1 (6 bases). Trimming left V 6 bases short and J 1 base short, with 14 bases between. This CDR3 is 15 amino acids long. Per the germline V gene, CDR1 is MNHEY and CDR2 is SVGAGI. The CDR3 spells CASRQGVEGTDTQYF. DNA for the CDR3: TGTGCCAGCAGACAGGGTGTTGAGGGCACAGATACGCAGTATTTT.

The chain has TRBV27 and TRBJ2-1, with 9 bases identical to TRBD1. V lost 3 bases and J lost 7; bases outside the gene matches: 4. CDR1 is MNHEY and CDR2 is SMNVEV in the germline V gene (reference sequence). CDR3 length: 14 residues. For the CDR3, the DNA is TGTGCCAGCAGTTTCCCGACAGGGGGAAATGAGCAGTTCTTC. Translating gives CASSFPTGGNEQFF.

V is TRBV6-5 and J is TRBJ2-3; 7 nucleotides agree with TRBD2. CDR1 is MNHEY, CDR2 SVGAGI, per germline. After removal of 0 bases from V and 0 bases from J, the junction contained 3 bases not matched to a gene. The CDR3 runs 16 residues. The CDR3 sequence is CASSYSTSQSTDTQYF. Written as DNA, the CDR3 is TGTGCCAGCAGTTACTCGACTAGCCAAAGCACAGATACGCAGTATTTT.

The V call is TRBV6-5, the J call TRBJ1-5; D perhaps matches TRBD1 (5 bases). The CDR3 totals 13 residues. V was trimmed by 2 bases and J by 5 bases, leaving 7 bases between them. CDR1 and CDR2 from the germline V gene are MNHEY and SVGAGI. The CDR3 spells CASSYTGYQPQHF. The CDR3, as DNA: TGTGCCAGCAGTTACACAGGTTATCAGCCCCAGCATTTT.

The rearrangement uses TRBV7-3 and TRBJ2-1; TRBD2 agrees at 12 bases. Looked up from germline, CDR1 is SGHTA and CDR2 is FQGTGA. This CDR3 is 16 amino acids long. The V segment lost 2 bases and the J segment 5 bases; nucleotides outside the gene matches: 4. CDR3 residues: CASSLWTSGANNEQFF. Here the CDR3 DNA reads TGTGCCAGCAGCTTATGGACTAGCGGGGCCAACAATGAGCAGTTCTTC.

This clone was recorded only once. V gene TRBV5-8 combines with J gene TRBJ1-5; a possible D gene is TRBD1 (6 bases). The CDR3 extends over 15 amino acids. Germline V gene lookup returns CDR1 SGHTS and CDR2 YDEGEE. V shed 4 bases and J shed 6 bases, with 17 bases lying between them. This CDR3 is CASSKTGFLGQPQHF. DNA of the CDR3: TGTGCCAGCAGCAAAACAGGGTTTCTAGGTCAGCCCCAGCATTTT.